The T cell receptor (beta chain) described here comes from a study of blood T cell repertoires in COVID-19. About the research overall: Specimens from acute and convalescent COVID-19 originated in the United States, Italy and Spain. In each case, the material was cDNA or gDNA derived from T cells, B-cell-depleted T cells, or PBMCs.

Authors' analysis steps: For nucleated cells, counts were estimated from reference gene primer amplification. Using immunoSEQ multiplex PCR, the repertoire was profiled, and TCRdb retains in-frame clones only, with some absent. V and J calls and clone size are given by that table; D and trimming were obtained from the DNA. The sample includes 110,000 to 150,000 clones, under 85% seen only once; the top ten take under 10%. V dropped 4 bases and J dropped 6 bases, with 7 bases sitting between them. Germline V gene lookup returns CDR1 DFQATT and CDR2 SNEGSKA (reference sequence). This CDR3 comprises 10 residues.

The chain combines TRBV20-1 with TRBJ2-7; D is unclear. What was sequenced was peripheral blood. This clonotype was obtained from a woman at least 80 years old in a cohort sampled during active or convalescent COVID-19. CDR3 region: CSAIDIEQYF. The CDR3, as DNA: TGCAGTGCTATTGACATCGAGCAGTACTTC.